This T cell receptor beta chain was identified during a study of blood T cell repertoires in COVID-19. Study-level information: PBMCs, B-cell-depleted T cells, or T cells provided the cDNA or gDNA that made up the material.

TCRdb's table, derived via immunoSEQ multiplex PCR, lists solely in-frame clones and lacks some. The data show about 270,000 clones, with roughly 90% seen just once and 3% held by the top ten. The CDR3 has 13 amino acids. Trimming took 7 bases from V and 6 from J; bases not matched to a gene: 2. Germline CDR1 and CDR2: KGHDR and SFDVKD. Resolution of symptoms, clearance, or two negative PCRs was present in recovered Cohort 3 donors. The sequence was obtained from a woman in her 50s who had recovered from COVID-19. Sequencing was carried out using PBMCs or T cells enriched from blood (not recorded which). The chain has TRBV24-1 and TRBJ1-6, with 7 bases matching TRBD1. The CDR3 coding sequence is TGTGCCACCAGCGGGGACAGTAATTCACCCCTCCACTTT. It specifies CATSGDSNSPLHF.